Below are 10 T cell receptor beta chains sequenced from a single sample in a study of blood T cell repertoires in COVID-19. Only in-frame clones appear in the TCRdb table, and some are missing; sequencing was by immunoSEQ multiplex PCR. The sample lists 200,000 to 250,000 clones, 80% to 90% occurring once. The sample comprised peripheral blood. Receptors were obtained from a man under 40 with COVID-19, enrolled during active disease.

The CDR3 nucleotides read TGTGCCAGCAGCCAAGCAGGGGGTAATTCACCCCTCCACTTT. Its translation: CASSQAGGNSPLHF. The chain has TRBV3-1 (or the pseudogene TRBV3-2) and TRBJ1-6, with TRBD1 matching 7 bases. CDR3 length: 14 amino acids. The ends lost 1 base at V and 6 bases at J; junction bases unmatched: 0. Germline values: CDR1 LGHDT, CDR2 YNNKEL (reference sequence).

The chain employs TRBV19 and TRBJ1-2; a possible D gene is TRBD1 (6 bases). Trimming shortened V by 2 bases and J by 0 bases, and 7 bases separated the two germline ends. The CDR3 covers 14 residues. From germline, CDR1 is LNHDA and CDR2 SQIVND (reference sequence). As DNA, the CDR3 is TGTGCCAGTAGTATACGGGACACTAACTATGGCTACACCTTC. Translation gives CASSIRDTNYGYTF. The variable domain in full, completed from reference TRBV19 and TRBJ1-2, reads DGGITQSPKYLFRKEGQNVTLSCEQNLNHDAMYWYRQDPGQGLRLIYYSQIVNDFQKGDIAEGYSVSREKKESFPLTVTSAQKNPTAFYLCASSIRDTNYGYTFGSGTRLTVV.

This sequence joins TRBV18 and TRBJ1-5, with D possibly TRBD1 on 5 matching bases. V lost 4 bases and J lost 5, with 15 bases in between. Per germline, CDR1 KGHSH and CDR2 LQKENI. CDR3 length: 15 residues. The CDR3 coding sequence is TGTGCCAGCTCACTATTGGGGCAGGGTGATCAGCCCCAGCATTTT. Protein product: CASSLLGQGDQPQHF.

The CDR3 sequence: CASSFTGTGYYGYTF. The CDR3, as DNA: TGTGCCAGCAGCTTTACCGGGACAGGTTACTATGGCTACACCTTC. The chain recombines TRBV28 with TRBJ1-2; 8 bases match TRBD1. The V gene's germline CDR1 is MDHEN and CDR2 SYDVKM. This CDR3 has 15 residues. The V and J ends lost 6 bases and 3 bases, in that order; junction bases with no gene match: 9.

CDR3 bases: TGTGCCACCAGAACTGTCGAAGCTTTCTTT. It specifies CATRTVEAFF. The chain carries TRBV11-2 and TRBJ1-1; D gene ambiguous. The CDR3 has 10 residues. V was trimmed by 10 bases and J by 8 bases, leaving 11 bases between them. CDR1 and CDR2 from the germline V gene are SGHAT and FQNNGV.

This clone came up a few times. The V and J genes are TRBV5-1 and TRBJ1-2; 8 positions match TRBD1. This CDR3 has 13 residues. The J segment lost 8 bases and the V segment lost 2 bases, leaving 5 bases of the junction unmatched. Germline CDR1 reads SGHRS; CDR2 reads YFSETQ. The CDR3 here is CASSLWTGLGYTF. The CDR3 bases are TGCGCCAGCAGCTTATGGACAGGGCTCGGCTACACCTTC.

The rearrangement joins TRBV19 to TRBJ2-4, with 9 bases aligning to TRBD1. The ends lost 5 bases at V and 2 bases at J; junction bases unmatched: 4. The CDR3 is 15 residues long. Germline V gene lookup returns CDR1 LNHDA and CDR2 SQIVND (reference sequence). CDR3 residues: CASSFGTGTKNIQYF. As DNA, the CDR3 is TGTGCCAGTAGTTTCGGGACAGGGACCAAAAACATTCAGTACTTC.

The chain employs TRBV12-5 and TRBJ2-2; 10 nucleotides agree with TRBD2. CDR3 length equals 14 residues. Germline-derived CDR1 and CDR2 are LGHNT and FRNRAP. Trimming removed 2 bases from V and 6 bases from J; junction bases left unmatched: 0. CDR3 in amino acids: CASGLLAGAGELFF. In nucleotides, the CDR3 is TGTGCTAGTGGTTTGCTAGCGGGAGCCGGGGAGCTGTTTTTT.

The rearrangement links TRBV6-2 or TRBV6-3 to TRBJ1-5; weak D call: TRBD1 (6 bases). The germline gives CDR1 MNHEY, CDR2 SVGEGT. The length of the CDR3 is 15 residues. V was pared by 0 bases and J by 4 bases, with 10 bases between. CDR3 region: CASSYSDRVNQPQHF. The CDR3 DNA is TGTGCCAGCAGTTACTCGGACAGAGTAAATCAGCCCCAGCATTTT.

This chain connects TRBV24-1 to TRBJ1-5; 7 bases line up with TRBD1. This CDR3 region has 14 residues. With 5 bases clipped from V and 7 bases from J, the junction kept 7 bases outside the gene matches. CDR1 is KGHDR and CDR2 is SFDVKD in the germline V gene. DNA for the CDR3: TGTGCCACCAGTGGCCCGACAGGGAGCCAGCCCCAGCATTTT. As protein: CATSGPTGSQPQHF.